This TCR beta chain was retrieved from a study of early T cells in non-severe SARS-CoV-2 infection. Turning to the study itself: Sequencing was performed on bulk RNA from unsorted whole blood, leaving chains unpaired.

The CDR3 consists of 12 residues. Germline V CDR1 and CDR2: LNHNV, YYDKDF (reference sequence). J lost 4 bases, V lost 4 bases, and 1 base had no gene match. Attached unique molecular identifiers marked individual cDNA molecules. TCRdb passed the 5' RACE reads through MiXCR, listing each CDR3 protein once. The sample carries 40,000 to 60,000 distinct CDR3 sequences, roughly 10% recorded once. This clonotype was seen only a few times. The antigen remains undetermined. Findings and limits, study-wide: CD4 and private specificities were missed by VDJdb matching, which favored anti-spike CD8 responses.

The specimen sequenced was whole blood. V and J are TRBV15 and TRBJ2-7; the match to TRBD1 covers 7 bases. This TCR was sampled from an adult who was a healthcare worker with PCR-confirmed SARS-CoV-2 infection or an uninfected control (not recorded which). The CDR3 loop is CATSNRGYEQYF. DNA of the CDR3: TGTGCCACCAGCAACAGGGGATACGAGCAGTACTTC. Complete variable domain (other parts from reference TRBV15 and TRBJ2-7): DAMVIQNPRYQVTQFGKPVTLSCSQTLNHNVMYWYQQKSSQAPKLLFHYYDKDFNNEADTPDNFQSRRPNTSFCFLDIRSPGLGDTAMYLCATSNRGYEQYFGPGTRLTVT.